The clone carrying this T cell receptor (beta chain) occurred once. The CDR3 loop spans 16 amino acids. V lost 1 base to trimming and J lost 11 bases; unmatched junction nucleotides: 7. CDR1 SGHAT and CDR2 FQNNGV come from the germline V gene. In the source study's methods: Researchers report that nucleated cell counts were estimated from reference gene primer amplification. The repertoire was sequenced with immunoSEQ multiplex PCR; TCRdb's copy has only in-frame clones and lacks some. V, J and clone size are those of that table, while D and trimming were read from the DNA. The sample has around 200,000 clones, around 88% seen once. The data stem from a study of blood T cell repertoires in COVID-19. Study-wide context: COVID-19 samples collected from the United States, Italy and Spain covered acute and convalescent phases.

The chain joins TRBV11-2 to TRBJ2-2; 13 bases are a match to TRBD2. The source material was peripheral blood. This clonotype was sampled from a woman aged 50 to 65 with acute or convalescent COVID-19. The CDR3 nucleotides read TGTGCCAGCAGCTTAGGAGGACTAGCGGGAGAGGGAGAGCTGTTTTTT. Its protein product is CASSLGGLAGEGELFF.